This T cell receptor beta chain emerged from a study of CD8 T cells in Susac syndrome. The authors carried out high-throughput sequencing of TCR beta. They applied it to CD8+ and CD4+ T cells obtained from blood. Treatment-naive patients with stable or active relapsing-remitting disease were the multiple sclerosis controls. Germline V gene lookup returns CDR1 SGHDN and CDR2 FVKESK. This CDR3 is 14 amino acids long. The ends were cut back, 0 bases at V and 8 bases at J, with 14 bases in the middle. The RNA input was roughly 0.45 to 1 ug, and it was reverse transcribed with random hexamers. The TCR beta CDR3 was amplified by immunoSEQ multiplex PCR across 54 Vbeta, 13 Jbeta. TCRdb itself ran the immunoSEQ multiplex PCR reads through MiXCR, one entry per CDR3 protein. The table lists 110,000 or so distinct CDR3 sequences, 85% to 95% of them singletons.

This TCR derives from a human donor with multiple sclerosis. Sequences were obtained from CD4+ T cells from PBMCs. The chain employs TRBV14 and TRBJ2-7; a possible D gene is TRBD2 (6 bases). The DNA for the CDR3 is TGTGCCAGCAGCCAAGATCTAGGGACTCAGAAGCAGTACTTC. Translation: CASSQDLGTQKQYF.